Listed here is a single T cell receptor beta chain. Its specific antigen is unknown. Base qualities are not recorded, but no much larger clone differs from it by a single base. The sample comes from a study of blood T cell repertoires in COVID-19 (dated by TCRdb to the early 2020s). Regarding the study in general: Samples from collaborators originated in the United States, Italy and Spain and spanned both the acute and convalescent phases of COVID-19. The material from the prospective study consisted of cDNA or gDNA derived from T cells, B-cell-depleted T cells, or PBMCs. Deeply sampled blood TCRbeta repertoires from subjects exposed to, actively infected with, or recovered from COVID-19 were included in the dataset. The repertoires were released in a freely available public database intended as a resource for research on the immune response to SARS-CoV-2. Samples were obtained from the ongoing ImmuneRACE study (first 160 participants) and from 1,254 subjects provided by 6 global collaborators. Sample metadata almost always included a de-identified subject ID, COVID-19 status, age in years and sex. Where HLA class I and class II types were available, the types were taken from metadata supplied by the sample provider, not from assay-based typing. What the research found in general, with its limitations: The amount of clinical and demographic metadata varied by source and participant and was provided uncurated.

One collaborating source in Seattle enrolled patients while the patients were actively infected and followed the patients over time throughout the course of disease. The collaborating institutions used their own protocols to collect whole blood in K2EDTA tubes. For TCRbeta analysis, collaborator samples were shipped as frozen whole blood, as isolated PBMCs, or as DNA extracted from either sample type. TCRbeta CDR3 regions were amplified from genomic DNA by means of the immunoSEQ Assay, a bias-controlled multiplex PCR. In the original analysis: The number of nucleated cells in each sample was estimated by amplification of reference gene primers within the assay. Sequence reads were collapsed and filtered to measure the absolute abundance of every unique TCRbeta CDR3 rearrangement. For each sample, productive Simpson clonality was calculated as the square root of Simpson's diversity index over productive rearrangements. TCRdb obtained this table from immuneACCESS and retained in-frame rearrangements with V and J assigned. These tables miss some clones; where compared with another copy, unresolved V genes account for less than half of the shortfall, and the remainder is unexplained. V, J and clone size are those of that table, while D and trimming were read from the DNA. This sample holds some 300,000 clones; over 80% were observed only once. The ten largest clones add up to approximately 6.5% of the sample.

From a lookup of the germline V gene, CDR1 and CDR2 are SGHTA and FQGNSA. Unmatched junction bases come to 6, with V trimmed by 3 bases and J by 6 bases. The CDR3, from cysteine to phenylalanine, totals 16 residues. Only the CDR3 DNA stays, 48 bases, in frame from base 1. This receptor chain uses TRBV7-2 and TRBJ2-2; TRBD2 aligns with 11 central bases. This TCR was recovered from a woman between 50 and 59 years old with COVID-19, enrolled during active disease. The sample consisted of peripheral blood. The CDR3 loop reads CASSFSQLAGAGELFF. The DNA is TGTGCCAGCAGCTTTTCGCAACTAGCGGGAGCCGGGGAGCTGTTTTTT.